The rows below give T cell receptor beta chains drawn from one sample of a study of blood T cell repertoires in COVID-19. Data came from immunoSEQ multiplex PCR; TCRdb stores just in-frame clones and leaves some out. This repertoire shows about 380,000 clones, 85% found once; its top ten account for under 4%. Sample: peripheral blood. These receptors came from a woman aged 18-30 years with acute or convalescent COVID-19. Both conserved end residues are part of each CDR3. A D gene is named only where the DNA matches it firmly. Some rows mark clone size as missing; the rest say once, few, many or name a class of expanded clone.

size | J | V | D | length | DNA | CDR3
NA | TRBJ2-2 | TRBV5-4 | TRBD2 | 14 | TGTGCCAGCAGCGGGGGGGTGAACACCGGGGAGCTGTTTTTT | CASSGGVNTGELFF
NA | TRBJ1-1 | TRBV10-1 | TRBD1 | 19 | TGCGCCAGCACTGAGAGAGTGGGCAGGGGGCTTAGGATCGGCACTGAAGCTTTCTTT | CASTERVGRGLRIGTEAFF
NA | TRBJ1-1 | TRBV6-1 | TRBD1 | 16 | TGTGCCAGCAGTGAAGACGTACAGGGGGCGAATACTGAAGCTTTCTTT | CASSEDVQGANTEAFF
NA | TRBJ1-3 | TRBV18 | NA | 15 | TGTGCCAGCTCACCACCGGCAGATTCTGGAAACACCATATATTTT | CASSPPADSGNTIYF
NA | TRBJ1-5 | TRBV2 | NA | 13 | TGTGCCAGCAATGGAGATAGCAATCAGCCCCAGCATTTT | CASNGDSNQPQHF
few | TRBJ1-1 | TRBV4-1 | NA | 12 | TGCGCCAGCAGCATAGCTAACACTGAAGCTTTCTTT | CASSIANTEAFF
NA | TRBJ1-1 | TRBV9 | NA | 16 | TGTGCCAGCAGCGTAGACAAGGACAGAATGAACACTGAAGCTTTCTTT | CASSVDKDRMNTEAFF
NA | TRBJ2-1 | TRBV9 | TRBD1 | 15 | TGTGCCAGCAGCGTAGAGGACAGGTCCTGGGATGAGCAGTTCTTC | CASSVEDRSWDEQFF
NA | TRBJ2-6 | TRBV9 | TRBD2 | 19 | TGTGCCAGCAGCGTAGCTGCTCCTAGCGGGATCCTCTGGGCCAACGTCCTGACTTTC | CASSVAAPSGILWANVLTF
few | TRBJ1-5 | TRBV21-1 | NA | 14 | TGTGCACACATACTTACGGGAGGGATGAAGCCCCAGCATTTT | CAHILTGGMKPQHF
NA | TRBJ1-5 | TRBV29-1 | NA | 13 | TGCAGCGGTGCGGCAGGGGTTGGCCAGCCCCAGCATTTT | CSGAAGVGQPQHF
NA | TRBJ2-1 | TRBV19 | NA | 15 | TGTGCCACCTTGACCCCAGGTGTCTCCTACAATGAGCAGTTCTTC | CATLTPGVSYNEQFF
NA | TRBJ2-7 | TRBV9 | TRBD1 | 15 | TGTGCCAGCAGCGCCACAGGGGACACCTCCTACGAGCAGTACTTC | CASSATGDTSYEQYF
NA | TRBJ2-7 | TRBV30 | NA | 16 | TGTGCCTGGCCTCCTAAGGAGGGGTCTCCTTACTACGAGCAGTACTTC | CAWPPKEGSPYYEQYF
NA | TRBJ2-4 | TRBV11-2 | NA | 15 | TGTGCCAGCAGCTTAGTCCGAGGCCACCCGGGAGTTCAGTACTTC | CASSLVRGHPGVQYF
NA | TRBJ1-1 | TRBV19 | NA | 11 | TGTGCCAGTATTCGGGTGACTGAAGCTTTCTTT | CASIRVTEAFF
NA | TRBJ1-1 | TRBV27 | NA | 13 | TGTGCCAGCAGTTTAGGGCAAAACACTGAAGCTTTCTTT | CASSLGQNTEAFF
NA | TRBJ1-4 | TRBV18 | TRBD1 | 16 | TGTGCCAGCTCACTCGACAGGGGAGCAACTAATGAAAAACTGTTTTTT | CASSLDRGATNEKLFF
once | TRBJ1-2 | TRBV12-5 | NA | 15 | TGTGCTAGTGGTTTGGTTGTCTCTAGAAACTATGGCTACACCTTC | CASGLVVSRNYGYTF
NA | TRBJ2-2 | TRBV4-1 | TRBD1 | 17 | TGCGCCAGCAGCTTAAAGGGGGGACAGGGGGCGAGCGGGGAGCTGTTTTTT | CASSLKGGQGASGELFF
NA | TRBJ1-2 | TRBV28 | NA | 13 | TGTGCCAGCAGTTCGACAGACCTCTATGGCTACACCTTC | CASSSTDLYGYTF